The clone carrying this T cell receptor beta chain was found a few times. What it binds is not known. This sample stems from a study of cytomegalovirus exposure and HLA in healthy donors. Per the germline V gene, CDR1 is SGHTA and CDR2 is FQGNSA. With 2 bases removed from V and 4 bases from J, the gap between germline ends came to 16 bases. The CDR3 sequence is 16 residues long. Points from the study as a whole: Common viral pathogens (according to a later analysis) appeared linked to several of the most significant clusters. In most subjects, TCR beta sequences reportedly gave accurate predictions of HLA-A and HLA-B alleles. Immune exposure was documented only through CMV serostatus.

The PCR had 60 Vbeta and 13 Jbeta primers. Original processing methods: Later, tens of millions of unique TCR beta chains were counted in an analysis, and approximately 10 million of them were shared. Profiled with immunoSEQ multiplex PCR; TCRdb holds only in-frame clones, not every one. The DNA gave D and trimming, while V, J and clone size come from that table. Altogether over 110,000 clones are present, around 75% being singletons, with the ten largest covering 3% to 3.5%. The gene calls are TRBV7-2 and TRBJ2-3; possibly TRBD2 for D (7 bases). Material for sequencing was PBMCs. This sequence originates from a female donor in good health and CMV-seronegative. For the CDR3, the DNA is TGTGCCAGCAGCTTAAGGTGGGGGGGCCGGGCAGATACGCAGTATTTT. Encoded protein: CASSLRWGGRADTQYF.